This T cell receptor (beta chain) originates from a study of identical twins. This clonotype occurred many times. Its antigen is currently unknown. The CDR3 has 14 residues. V was clipped by 6 bases and J by 2 bases; unmatched bases: 7. Unique molecular identifiers were present on the cDNA, which also gained a universal primer site by template switching. TCRdb reprocessed the 5' RACE reads via MiXCR and lists one record per CDR3 protein. The profile shows 200,000 or so distinct CDR3 sequences, around 8% of them singletons. The study, taken as a whole, reports: Partly confounded zero-insertion analyses could result from invariant MAIT and iNKT cells. Twin-shared out-of-frame alpha sequences were enriched for low generation probability.

The same sample was also used in a study of yellow fever vaccine responses in identical twins. From that paper: It has been reported that, in twins, the vaccine T cell response seemed partly convergent and partly personalized.

V usage is TRBV12-3 or TRBV12-4 and J usage is TRBJ2-7, with 7 bases identical to TRBD1. The TCR originated in a woman in her late teens or twenties in good health. The sequenced material came from memory (CD45RO+) T cells sorted from blood. The CDR3 sequence: CASRLGGTAYEQYF. CDR3 sequence (DNA): TGTGCCAGCAGGCTAGGTGGGACAGCCTACGAGCAGTACTTC.